The entry below describes one T cell receptor beta chain. Its target is not known. The CDR3 loop spans 14 amino acids. The germline gives CDR1 MNHEY, CDR2 SMNVEV (reference sequence). This entry belongs to a study of CD8 T cells in cerebrospinal fluid in Alzheimer's disease. Study results and limitations: Compared with controls, mild cognitive impairment or Alzheimer's disease patients showed higher maximum CSF clone percentages.

Following a re-call of the 10x single-cell sequencing reads, TCRdb has one entry per CDR3 protein and lacks DNA. Recorded here are roughly 1,500 distinct CDR3 sequences; the top ten clones represent roughly 19%. The sequencing sample was made of cerebrospinal fluid. V is TRBV27 and J is TRBJ2-2; the D call from TCRdb, TRBD1, cannot be confirmed without DNA. The TCR sequence derives from a human donor with mild cognitive impairment. CDR3 loop: CASSATGTTGELFF.